These 5 T cell receptor beta chains share one sample of origin, sequenced in a study of cytomegalovirus exposure and HLA in healthy donors. The PCR made use of 60 Vbeta and 13 Jbeta primers. Generated by immunoSEQ multiplex PCR, the TCRdb table keeps only in-frame clones and is missing some. The sample lists some 99,000 clones, less than 85% occurring once. The sequencing sample was made of PBMCs. Receptors originate from a male donor in good health and CMV-seronegative.

This clone has just a few counts. This chain connects TRBV5-1 to TRBJ2-1; 7 nucleotides line up with TRBD2. CDR1 and CDR2 from the germline V gene are SGHRS and YFSETQ. This CDR3 is built from 15 residues. V was clipped by 2 bases and J by 8 bases; unmatched bases: 10. CDR3 loop: CASSLSSGIGDEQFF. In DNA, the CDR3 is TGCGCCAGCAGCTTATCCAGCGGGATTGGCGATGAGCAGTTCTTC.

The V call is TRBV29-1, the J call TRBJ1-1, with unresolved D. Per the germline V gene, CDR1 is SQVTM and CDR2 is ANQGSEA. The CDR3 has 13 residues. V shed 0 bases and J shed 4 bases, with 9 bases lying between them. The CDR3, as DNA: TGCAGCGTTGAAGAAGCAACAGCCACTGAAGCTTTCTTT. It specifies CSVEEATATEAFF.

This clone was detected only a few times. The chain uses TRBV19 and TRBJ1-5; 9 bases are shared with TRBD1. Trimming removed 5 bases from V and 9 bases from J; junction bases left unmatched: 11. This CDR3 comprises 15 residues. CDR1 is LNHDA and CDR2 is SQIVND in the germline V gene (reference sequence). CDR3 protein: CASSYRQGDRGPQHF. As DNA, the CDR3 is TGTGCCAGTAGTTACCGACAGGGGGATCGGGGGCCCCAGCATTTT.

The V and J genes are TRBV5-6 and TRBJ1-2; D might be TRBD1 (6 bases). CDR1 and CDR2 (germline): SGHDT, YYEEEE. Trimming cost V 4 bases and J 2 bases, with 12 bases left between them. This CDR3 region has 14 residues. This chain's CDR3 is CASSGDRRNYGYTF. Written as DNA, the CDR3 is TGTGCCAGCAGCGGTGACAGGCGGAACTATGGCTACACCTTC.

This rearrangement joins TRBV7-6 to TRBJ2-7; D might be TRBD1 (6 bases). The CDR3 length is 16 residues. V shed 2 bases and J shed 5 bases, with 19 bases lying between them. Germline V gene sequence: CDR1 SGHVS, CDR2 FNYEAQ. The CDR3 sequence: CASSLSSSGAPNEQYF. The CDR3 DNA reads TGTGCCAGCAGCTTATCAAGCTCAGGGGCCCCCAACGAGCAGTACTTC.